The 2 T cell receptor beta chains below come from one sample, sequenced in a study of cytomegalovirus exposure and HLA in healthy donors. The PCR contained 60 Vbeta and 13 Jbeta primers. Using immunoSEQ multiplex PCR, the repertoire was profiled, and TCRdb retains in-frame clones only, with some absent. The data contain roughly 200,000 clones, around 80% of them singletons. The sample comprised PBMCs. These receptors came from a boy between 2 and 10 years old in good health and CMV-seronegative.

The chain links TRBV7-9 to TRBJ1-2, with 11 bases matching TRBD1. The CDR3 runs 17 residues. In germline, CDR1 is SEHNR, CDR2 FQNEAQ (reference sequence). Unmatched junction bases numbered 16, after V lost 5 bases and J lost 8 bases. CDR3 sequence: CASSPQLDRGRTHGYTF. Here the CDR3 DNA reads TGTGCCAGCAGCCCCCAACTGGACAGGGGGCGAACCCACGGCTACACCTTC.

This clone has only a few counts. The genes are TRBV5-5 and TRBJ1-1, with a tentative D call TRBD1 (5 bases). This CDR3 contains 13 residues. Between the trimmed V and J ends, which lost 5 bases and 1 base, there was a span of 9 bases. Germline CDR1 reads SGHKS; CDR2 reads YYEKEE (reference sequence). CDR3 residues: CASRFGQNTEAFF. In DNA form, the CDR3 reads TGTGCCAGCAGATTTGGACAGAACACTGAAGCTTTCTTT.